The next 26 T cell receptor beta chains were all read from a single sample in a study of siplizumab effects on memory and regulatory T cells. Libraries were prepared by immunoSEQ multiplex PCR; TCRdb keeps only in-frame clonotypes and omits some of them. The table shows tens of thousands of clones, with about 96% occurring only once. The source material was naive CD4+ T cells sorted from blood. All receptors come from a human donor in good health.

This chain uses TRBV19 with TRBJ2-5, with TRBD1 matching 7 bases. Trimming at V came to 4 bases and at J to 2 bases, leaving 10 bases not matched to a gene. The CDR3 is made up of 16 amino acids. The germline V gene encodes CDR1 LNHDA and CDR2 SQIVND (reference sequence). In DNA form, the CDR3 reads TGTGCCAGTAGTAATGGGCAGGGGGAGACGCAAGAGACCCAGTACTTC. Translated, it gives CASSNGQGETQETQYF.

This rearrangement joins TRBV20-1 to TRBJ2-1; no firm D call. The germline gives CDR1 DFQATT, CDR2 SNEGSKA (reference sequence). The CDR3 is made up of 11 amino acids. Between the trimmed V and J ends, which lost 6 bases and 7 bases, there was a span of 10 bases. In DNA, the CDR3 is TGCAGTGCCCTGAAAAGGAATGAGCAGTTCTTC. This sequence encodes CSALKRNEQFF.

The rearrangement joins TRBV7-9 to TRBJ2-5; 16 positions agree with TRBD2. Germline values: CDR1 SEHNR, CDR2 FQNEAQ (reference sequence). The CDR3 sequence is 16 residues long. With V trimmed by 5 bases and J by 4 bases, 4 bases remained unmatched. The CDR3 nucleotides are TGTGCCAGCAGCACAGGGACTAGCGGGGGGGCAGAGACCCAGTACTTC. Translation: CASSTGTSGGAETQYF.

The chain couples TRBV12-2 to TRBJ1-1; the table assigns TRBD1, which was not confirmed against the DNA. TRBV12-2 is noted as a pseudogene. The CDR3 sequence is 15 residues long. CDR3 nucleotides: TGTGCAAGTCGCTTAGAAGGGGAATCGGACACTGAAGCTTTCTTT. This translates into CASRLEGESDTEAFF.

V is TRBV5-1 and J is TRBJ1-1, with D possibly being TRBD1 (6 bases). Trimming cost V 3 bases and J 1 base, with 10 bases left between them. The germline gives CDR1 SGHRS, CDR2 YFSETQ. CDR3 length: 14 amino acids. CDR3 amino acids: CASSSLTGNTEAFF. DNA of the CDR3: TGCGCCAGCAGCTCCCTGACAGGGAACACTGAAGCTTTCTTT.

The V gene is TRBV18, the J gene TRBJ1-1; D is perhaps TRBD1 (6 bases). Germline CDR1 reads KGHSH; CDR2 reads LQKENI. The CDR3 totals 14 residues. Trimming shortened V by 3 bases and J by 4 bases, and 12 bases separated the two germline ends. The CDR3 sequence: CASSPQGISTEAFF. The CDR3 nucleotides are TGTGCCAGCTCACCCCAGGGGATTAGCACTGAAGCTTTCTTT.

CDR3 DNA: TGTGCCAGCAGCACGAGATGGGACGGAGGTCTGGAGCAGTACTTC. This gives the protein CASSTRWDGGLEQYF. This rearrangement joins TRBV11-2 to TRBJ2-7, with D tentatively TRBD1 or TRBD2 (5 bases each). The CDR3 spans 15 residues. Between the trimmed V and J ends, which lost 5 bases and 7 bases, there was a span of 21 bases. The germline V gene has CDR1 SGHAT and CDR2 FQNNGV.

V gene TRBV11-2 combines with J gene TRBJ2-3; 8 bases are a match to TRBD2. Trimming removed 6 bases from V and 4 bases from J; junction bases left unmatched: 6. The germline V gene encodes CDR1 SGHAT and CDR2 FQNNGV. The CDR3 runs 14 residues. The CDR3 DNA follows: TGTGCCAGCAGGCCCGGGGGGGCCCCAGATACGCAGTATTTT. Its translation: CASRPGGAPDTQYF.

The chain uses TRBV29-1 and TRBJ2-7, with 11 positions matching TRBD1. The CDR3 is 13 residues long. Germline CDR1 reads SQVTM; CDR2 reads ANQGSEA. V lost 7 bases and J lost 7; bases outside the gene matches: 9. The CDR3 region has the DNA TGCAGCGCGAAAGGACAGGGGGCGGGAGAGCAGTACTTC. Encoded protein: CSAKGQGAGEQYF.

The CDR3 bases are TGTGCCTGGAGTGCAGGGGGCTACGGCTATGGCTACACCTTC. It translates to CAWSAGGYGYGYTF. V and J are TRBV30 and TRBJ1-2, with TRBD1 identical over 8 bases. V lost 1 base to trimming and J lost 4 bases; unmatched junction nucleotides: 5. The CDR3 is 14 residues long. Germline V gene data show CDR1 as GTSNPN and CDR2 as SVGIG (reference sequence).

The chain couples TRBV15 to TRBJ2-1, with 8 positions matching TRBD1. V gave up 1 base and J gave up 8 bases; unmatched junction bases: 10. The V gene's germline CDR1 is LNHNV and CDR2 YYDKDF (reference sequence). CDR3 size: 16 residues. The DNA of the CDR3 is TGTGCCACCAGCAGAGTTGCAGGACAGGGTCTACATGAGCAGTTCTTC. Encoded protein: CATSRVAGQGLHEQFF.

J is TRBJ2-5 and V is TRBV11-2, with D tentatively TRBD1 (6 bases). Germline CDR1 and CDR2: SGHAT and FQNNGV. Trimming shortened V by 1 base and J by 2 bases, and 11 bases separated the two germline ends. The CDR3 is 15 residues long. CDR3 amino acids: CASSLGPGTQETQYF. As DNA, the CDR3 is TGTGCCAGCAGCTTAGGTCCCGGGACACAAGAGACCCAGTACTTC.

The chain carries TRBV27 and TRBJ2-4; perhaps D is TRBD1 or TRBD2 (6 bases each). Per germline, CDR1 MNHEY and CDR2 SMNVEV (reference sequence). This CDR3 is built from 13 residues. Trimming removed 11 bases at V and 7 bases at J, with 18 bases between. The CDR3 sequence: CASRGDVGNIQYF. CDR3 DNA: TGTGCCTCAAGGGGGGACGTGGGCAACATTCAGTACTTC.

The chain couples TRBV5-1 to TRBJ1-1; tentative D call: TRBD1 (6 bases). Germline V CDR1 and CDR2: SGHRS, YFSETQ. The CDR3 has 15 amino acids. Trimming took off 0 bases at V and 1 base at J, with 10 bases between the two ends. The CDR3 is CASSLVPGANTEAFF. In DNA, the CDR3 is TGCGCCAGCAGCTTGGTCCCAGGGGCGAACACTGAAGCTTTCTTT. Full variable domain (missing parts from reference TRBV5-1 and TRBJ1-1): KAGVTQTPRYLIKTRGQQVTLSCSPISGHRSVSWYQQTPGQGLQFLFEYFSETQRNKGNFPGRFSGRQFSNSRSEMNVSTLELGDSALYLCASSLVPGANTEAFFGQGTRLTVV.

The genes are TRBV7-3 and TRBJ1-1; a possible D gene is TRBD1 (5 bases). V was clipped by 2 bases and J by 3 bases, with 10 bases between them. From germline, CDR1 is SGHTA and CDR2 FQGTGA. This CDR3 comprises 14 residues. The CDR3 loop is CASSLGRDDTEAFF. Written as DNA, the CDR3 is TGTGCCAGCAGCTTAGGCAGGGACGACACTGAAGCTTTCTTT. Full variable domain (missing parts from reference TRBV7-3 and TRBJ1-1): GAGVSQTPSNKVTEKGKYVELRCDPISGHTALYWYRQSLGQGPEFLIYFQGTGAADDSGLPNDRFFAVRPEGSVSTLKIQRTERGDSAVYLCASSLGRDDTEAFFGQGTRLTVV.

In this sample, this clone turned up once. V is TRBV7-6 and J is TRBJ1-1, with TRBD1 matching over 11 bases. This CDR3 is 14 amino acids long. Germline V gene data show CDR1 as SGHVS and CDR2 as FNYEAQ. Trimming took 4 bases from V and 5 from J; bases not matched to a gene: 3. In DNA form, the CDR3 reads TGTGCCAGCAGCTCCCGGGACAGGGGGACTGAAGCTTTCTTT. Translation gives CASSSRDRGTEAFF. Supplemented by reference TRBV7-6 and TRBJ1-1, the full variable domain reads GAGVSQSPRYKVTKRGQDVALRCDPISGHVSLYWYRQALGQGPEFLTYFNYEAQQDKSGLPNDRFSAERPEGSISTLTIQRTEQRDSAMYRCASSSRDRGTEAFFGQGTRLTVV.

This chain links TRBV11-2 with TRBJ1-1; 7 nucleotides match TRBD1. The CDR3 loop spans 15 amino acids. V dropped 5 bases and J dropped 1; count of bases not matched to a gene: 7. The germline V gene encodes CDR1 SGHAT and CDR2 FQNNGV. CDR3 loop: CASSITSGGNTEAFF. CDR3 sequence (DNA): TGTGCCAGCAGCATAACCTCAGGGGGGAACACTGAAGCTTTCTTT.

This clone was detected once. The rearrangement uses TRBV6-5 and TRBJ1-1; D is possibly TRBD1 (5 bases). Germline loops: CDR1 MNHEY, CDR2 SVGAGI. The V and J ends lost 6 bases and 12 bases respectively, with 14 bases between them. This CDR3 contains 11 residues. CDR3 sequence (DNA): TGTGCCAGCAGCTGGGACGGCGAGTCTTTCTTT. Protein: CASSWDGESFF.

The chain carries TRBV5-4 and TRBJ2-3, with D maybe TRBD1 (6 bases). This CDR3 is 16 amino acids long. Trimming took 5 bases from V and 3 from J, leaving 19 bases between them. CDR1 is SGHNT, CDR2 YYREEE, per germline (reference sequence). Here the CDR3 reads CASRPIQGTKTDTQYF. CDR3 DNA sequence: TGTGCCAGCAGACCAATACAGGGAACTAAGACAGATACGCAGTATTTT.

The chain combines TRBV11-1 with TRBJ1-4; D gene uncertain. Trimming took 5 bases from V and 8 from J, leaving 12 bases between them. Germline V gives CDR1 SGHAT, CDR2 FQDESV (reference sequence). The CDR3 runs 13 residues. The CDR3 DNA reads TGTGCCAGCAGCCCAGAGTTCGAGGAAAAACTGTTTTTT. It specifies CASSPEFEEKLFF.

CDR3 region: CASSLRVTDTQYF. The CDR3 nucleotides are TGTGCCAGCAGTCTCAGAGTTACAGATACGCAGTATTTT. The rearrangement uses TRBV6-5 and TRBJ2-3, with D hard to call. CDR1 and CDR2 from the germline V gene are MNHEY and SVGAGI. V was pared by 5 bases and J by 3 bases, with 9 bases between. CDR3 length equals 13 residues.

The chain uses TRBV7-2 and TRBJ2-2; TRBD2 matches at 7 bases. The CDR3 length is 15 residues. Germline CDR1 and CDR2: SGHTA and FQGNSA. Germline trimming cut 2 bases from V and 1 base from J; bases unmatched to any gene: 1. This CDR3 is CASSLSGGNTGELFF. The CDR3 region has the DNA TGTGCCAGCAGCTTATCGGGGGGGAACACCGGGGAGCTGTTTTTT.

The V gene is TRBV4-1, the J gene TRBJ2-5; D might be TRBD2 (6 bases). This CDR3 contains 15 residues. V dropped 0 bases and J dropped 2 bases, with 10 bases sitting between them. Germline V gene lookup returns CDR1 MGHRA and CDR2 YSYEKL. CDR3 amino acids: CASSQDGAGQETQYF. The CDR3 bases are TGCGCCAGCAGCCAAGATGGAGCGGGTCAAGAGACCCAGTACTTC.

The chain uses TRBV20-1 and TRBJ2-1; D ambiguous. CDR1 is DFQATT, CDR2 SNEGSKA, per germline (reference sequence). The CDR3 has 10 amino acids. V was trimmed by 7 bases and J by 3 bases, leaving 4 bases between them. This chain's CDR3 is CSVSYNEQFF. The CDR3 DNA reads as TGCAGTGTCAGCTACAATGAGCAGTTCTTC.

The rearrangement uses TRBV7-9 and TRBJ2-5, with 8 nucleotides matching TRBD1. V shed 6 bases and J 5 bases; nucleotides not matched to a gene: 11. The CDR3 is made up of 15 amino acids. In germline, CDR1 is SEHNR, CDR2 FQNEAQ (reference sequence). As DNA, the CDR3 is TGTGCCAGCAGTTATCAGGGGGCTGACGGGGAGACCCAGTACTTC. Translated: CASSYQGADGETQYF.

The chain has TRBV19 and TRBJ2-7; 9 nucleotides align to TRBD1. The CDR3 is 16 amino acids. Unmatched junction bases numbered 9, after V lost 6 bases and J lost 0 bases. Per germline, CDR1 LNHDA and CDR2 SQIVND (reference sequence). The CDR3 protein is CASRTTGTGSSYEQYF. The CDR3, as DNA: TGTGCCAGTAGGACGACCGGGACAGGGAGCTCCTACGAGCAGTACTTC.